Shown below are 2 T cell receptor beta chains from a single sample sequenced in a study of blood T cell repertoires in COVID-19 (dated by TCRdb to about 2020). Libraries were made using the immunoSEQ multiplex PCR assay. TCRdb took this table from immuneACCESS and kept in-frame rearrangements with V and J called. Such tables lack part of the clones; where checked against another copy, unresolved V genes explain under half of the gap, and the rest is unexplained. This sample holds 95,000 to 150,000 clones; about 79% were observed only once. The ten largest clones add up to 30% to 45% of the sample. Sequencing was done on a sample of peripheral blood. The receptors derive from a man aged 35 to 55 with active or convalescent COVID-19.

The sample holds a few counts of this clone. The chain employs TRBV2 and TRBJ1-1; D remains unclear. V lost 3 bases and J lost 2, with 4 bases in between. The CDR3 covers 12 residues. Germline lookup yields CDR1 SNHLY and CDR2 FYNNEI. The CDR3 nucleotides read TGTGCCAGCAGTGACAGAAACACTGAAGCTTTCTTT. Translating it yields CASSDRNTEAFF. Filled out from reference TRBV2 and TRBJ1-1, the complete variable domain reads EPEVTQTPSHQVTQMGQEVILRCVPISNHLYFYWYRQILGQKVEFLVSFYNNEISEKSEIFDDQFSVERPDGSNFTLKIRSTKLEDSAMYFCASSDRNTEAFFGQGTRLTVV.

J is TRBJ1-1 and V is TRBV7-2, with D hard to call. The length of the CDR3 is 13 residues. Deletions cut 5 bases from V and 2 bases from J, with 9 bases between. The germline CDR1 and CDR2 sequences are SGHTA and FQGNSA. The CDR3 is CASSPFRNTEAFF. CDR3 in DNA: TGTGCCAGCAGCCCTTTCCGTAACACTGAAGCTTTCTTT.